The sequence of this TCR beta chain was determined in a study of T cells in Graves' hyperthyroidism and ophthalmopathy (dated by TCRdb to about 2019). For the wider study: A discovery cohort of about a hundred patients, about 43 with Graves' ophthalmopathy and about 58 with stable Graves' hyperthyroidism, was used to find distinguishing TCR V-J signatures. Prospective prediction of ophthalmopathy was tested in an independent validation cohort consisting of some 20 hyperthyroidism patients and around 17 patients who later progressed to ophthalmopathy. The roughly 100 discovery patients were randomly split 7:3 into training and test sets. In six Graves' hyperthyroidism patients, the study also compared T-cell repertoires from thyroid tissue with T-cell repertoires from blood. After blood sampling, hyperthyroidism patients were treated with methimazole at a starting dose of 30 mg daily, and ophthalmopathy patients were treated with high-dose intravenous methylprednisolone. TCR Vbeta CDR3 sequencing of 135 peripheral blood samples (around 45 ophthalmopathy, 75 or so hyperthyroidism and about 17 progressor patients) is reported in the paper. Overall results and qualifications from the work: In validation, the model predicted progression to ophthalmopathy a median of about 6 months before onset, with about 71% sensitivity and 72.22% specificity. Most expanded thyroid clonotypes (frequency above 0.001) were also detected in blood, a finding suggesting that blood repertoires may reflect thyroid immune responses. No statistical method was used to set the sample size in advance, and investigators knew the group allocation. In cross-validation, a model built on a 13 V-J signature told ophthalmopathy apart from stable hyperthyroidism with approximately 90% sensitivity and approximately 81% specificity, and in testing the same model reached 80%/75%.

The sample holds many counts of this clonotype. Its antigen target is currently unknown. Base quality data are lacking; no much larger clone is found one base away. TCR beta CDR3 regions were amplified from RNA transcripts. For the first round of RT-PCR on the TCR CDR3, the HTBI primer set was used together with the Qiagen OneStep RT-PCR kit. Libraries were constructed in a second round of multiplex PCR, after which size selection and purification were performed. Paired-end sequencing of the libraries was performed with 100 bp reads on an Illumina HiSeq2000. The authors processed their data as follows. SOAPnuke was used to process the raw data, removing reads that contained adapters or uncalled bases, had a mean Phred below 15, or lacked an exact match to the constant primer or identifier. COPE v1.2.5 was used to merge the high-quality paired reads, and each unique nucleotide sequence was defined as a clonotype. Clonotypes were aligned to IMGT TRBV, TRBD and TRBJ reference segments using MiTCR v1.1. The analysis was restricted to V-J combinations with a frequency above 0.0001, which together covered just over 99% of the repertoires. The TCS score was defined as the ratio of F50 (clonal expansion) to E x V (chaos), calculated using BLOSUM62-based TCRdist between CDR3 peptides within each V-J. Welch's t-statistics and random forest reduced around 510 V-J features to about 12, which were used in a naive Bayes classifier (R e1071). Thyroid-blood repertoire similarity was quantified with the Morisita-Horn index. The public reads were quality trimmed at Q25 with fastp and then assembled into clones with MiXCR by TCRdb, keeping productive beta chains. CDR3 protein sequences are deduplicated, and each keeps its most common genes and DNA. These V and J calls originate from TCRdb's pipeline instead of the authors' own analysis. Recorded for this sample are 550,000 to 700,000 distinct CDR3 sequences; about half of them occurred a single time. About 20% of the sample goes to the ten largest clones.

Patients with uncontrolled infections, other autoimmune diseases, pregnancy or lactation were excluded. Diagnoses relied on clinical symptoms, serum thyroxine and TRAb, thyroid ultrasound and orbital computed tomography. Total RNA was extracted using Trizol reagent, and RNA quality was assessed on an Agilent 2100 Bioanalyzer. The CDR1 and CDR2 encoded by the germline V gene are MNHEY and SVGAGI. V gives up 5 bases and J gives up 11 bases, and the segment between their germline ends measures 18 bases. From the cysteine through the phenylalanine, the CDR3 covers 13 amino acids. Only the CDR3 DNA stays, 39 bases, in frame from base 1.

The receptor was derived from an adult woman with Graves' disease, either hyperthyroidism or ophthalmopathy (not recorded which). The V and J segments used are TRBV6-5 and TRBJ1-1; perhaps TRBD1 is the D gene, with 5 bases matching. The sequencing input was peripheral blood or thyroid tissue (not recorded which). At the DNA level, the sequence is TGTGCCAGCAGTGAACGGGAAACTGAGGGGGCTTTCTTT. It translates to CASSERETEGAFF.